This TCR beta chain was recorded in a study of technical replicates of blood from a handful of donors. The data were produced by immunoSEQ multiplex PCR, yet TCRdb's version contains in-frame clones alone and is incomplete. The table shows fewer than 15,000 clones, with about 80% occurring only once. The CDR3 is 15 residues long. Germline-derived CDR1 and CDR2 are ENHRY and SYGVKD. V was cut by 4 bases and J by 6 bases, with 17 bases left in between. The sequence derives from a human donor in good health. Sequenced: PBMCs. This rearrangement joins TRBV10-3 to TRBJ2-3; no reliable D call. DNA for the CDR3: TGTGCCATCAGTGGAGGCCCGTCTGTAGGTGATACGCAGTATTTT. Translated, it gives CAISGGPSVGDTQYF.